The clone carrying this T cell receptor (beta chain) was seen repeatedly, ten times or more. Its specificity is not known. Trimming removed 3 bases at V and 3 bases at J, with 9 bases between. Germline V gives CDR1 MGHRA, CDR2 YSYEKL. The CDR3 covers 14 residues. The related graft donor's blood sample was taken on the day of bone marrow donation. Repertoires were generated with immunoSEQ multiplex PCR, while TCRdb's copy carries only in-frame clones and drops some. The sample yields more than 40,000 clones, without any singletons. These data come from a study of T cells after posttransplantation cyclophosphamide. Study-level points and caveats: TRB overlap between skin or GI tissue T cells and blood was limited. Recipient CMV seropositivity and CMV reactivation strongly tracked TRB clonality. Donor CD8+ memory clones often dominated recipient blood repertoires at later times.

The receptor's source is a man aged 35 to 55 in good health, CMV-negative, and a related stem cell transplant donor. The sequencing sample was made of PBMCs. The chain uses TRBV4-1 and TRBJ2-1; D might be TRBD1 (6 bases). In DNA, the CDR3 is TGCGCCAGCAGCCATCGGACAGTCTACAATGAGCAGTTCTTC. This encodes CASSHRTVYNEQFF.